These 11 T cell receptor beta chains originate from one sample sequenced in a study of T cell clonotyping in hematopoietic cell transplantation. Produced via immunoSEQ multiplex PCR; TCRdb's table is partial and in-frame only. The table includes 65,000 to 80,000 clones, 90% to 96% detected once. Time point meaning: recipient sample about 28 days before transplant, after cytoreduction. Here the sequenced sample was peripheral blood mononuclear cells, taken before stem cell transplant. Source of these receptors: a woman between 50 and 59 years old with acute myeloid leukemia. Some clones in this sample may be carry-over from other donors' samples.

The chain couples TRBV5-1 to TRBJ2-7, with a weak D call TRBD1 (6 bases). V was shortened by 2 bases and J by 2 bases, with 11 bases between the two germline ends. The V gene's germline CDR1 is SGHRS and CDR2 YFSETQ. This CDR3 comprises 14 residues. The CDR3: CASSFRDKTYEQYF. In DNA form, the CDR3 reads TGCGCCAGCAGCTTCCGGGACAAGACCTACGAGCAGTACTTC.

CDR3: CASSCPQGTGPQHF. Written as DNA, the CDR3 is TGTGCCAGCAGTTGCCCTCAGGGTACTGGGCCCCAGCATTTT. The gene calls are TRBV28 and TRBJ1-5; D might be TRBD1 (5 bases). Trimming took 4 bases from V and 9 from J, leaving 16 bases between them. This CDR3 contains 14 residues. The germline CDR1 and CDR2 sequences are MDHEN and SYDVKM.

J is TRBJ2-2 and V is TRBV5-1, with a possible D match to TRBD1 (6 bases). V was cut by 0 bases and J by 7 bases, with 16 bases left in between. Per germline, CDR1 SGHRS and CDR2 YFSETQ. The CDR3 length is 16 residues. The CDR3, as DNA: TGCGCCAGCAGCTTGGAGGGACAACATGGAGGCGGGGAGCTGTTTTTT. As protein: CASSLEGQHGGGELFF.

The chain couples TRBV2 to TRBJ2-2; 8 nucleotides match TRBD1. The CDR3 is made up of 14 amino acids. Germline lookup yields CDR1 SNHLY and CDR2 FYNNEI. Unmatched junction bases numbered 6, after V lost 6 bases and J lost 6 bases. In DNA, the CDR3 is TGTGCCAGCAGGACAGGGGCTGAGTCCGGGGAGCTGTTTTTT. The encoded protein is CASRTGAESGELFF.

V is TRBV19 and J is TRBJ1-2, with D unresolved. V was pared by 8 bases and J by 4 bases, with 17 bases between. This CDR3 is built from 14 residues. From germline, CDR1 is LNHDA and CDR2 SQIVND (reference sequence). CDR3 DNA sequence: TGTGCCAGTCACCCCCCCGCCGCGGGCTATGGCTACACCTTC. Amino acid sequence: CASHPPAAGYGYTF.

The rearrangement uses TRBV7-2 and TRBJ1-2, with no clear D. Trimming removed 1 base from V and 4 bases from J, with 7 bases in between. Germline V gives CDR1 SGHTA, CDR2 FQGNSA. The CDR3 length is 13 residues. CDR3 region: CASSLGPAYGYTF. CDR3 bases: TGTGCCAGCAGCTTAGGGCCAGCCTATGGCTACACCTTC.

The V call is TRBV30, the J call TRBJ2-7; TRBD1 matches 8 bases. V lost 4 bases, J lost 7 bases, and 15 bases stayed unmatched. This CDR3 contains 15 residues. The germline CDR1 and CDR2 sequences are GTSNPN and SVGIG (reference sequence). The CDR3 DNA sequence: TGTGCCTGGACCAAAGCCGGGACAGGAAATGTGGAGCAGTACTTC. Encoded protein: CAWTKAGTGNVEQYF.

This clone has just one count. The chain carries TRBV19 and TRBJ1-1, with 8 bases matching TRBD1. V was pared by 4 bases and J by 5 bases, with 3 bases of the junction left unmatched. The CDR3 loop spans 13 amino acids. Germline CDR1 reads LNHDA; CDR2 reads SQIVND (reference sequence). CDR3 DNA: TGTGCCAGTAGTACGGACAGGGAGACTGAAGCTTTCTTT. Its translation: CASSTDRETEAFF.

The DNA of the CDR3 is TGTGCCAGCAGCTTATCTCCGGCAGGCAAGACCCAGTACTTC. Its protein product is CASSLSPAGKTQYF. V usage is TRBV7-9 and J usage is TRBJ2-5; D gene ambiguous. V dropped 2 bases and J dropped 6 bases, with 13 bases sitting between them. The CDR3 is 14 residues long. Germline V gives CDR1 SEHNR, CDR2 FQNEAQ (reference sequence). Drawing the rest from reference TRBV7-9 and TRBJ2-5, the complete variable domain is DTGVSQNPRHKITKRGQNVTFRCDPISEHNRLYWYRQTLGQGPEFLTYFQNEAQLEKSRLLSDRFSAERPKGSFSTLEIQRTEQGDSAMYLCASSLSPAGKTQYFGPGTRLLVL.

This clone was observed a single time. The chain is built from TRBV7-6 and TRBJ2-7; the match to TRBD2 covers 12 bases. J gave up 5 bases and V 2 bases, and 4 bases lay outside the gene matches. This CDR3 region has 15 residues. CDR1 and CDR2 (germline): SGHVS, FNYEAQ. CDR3 region: CASSLLAGGPHEQYF. The CDR3, as DNA: TGTGCCAGCAGCTTACTAGCGGGAGGGCCTCACGAGCAGTACTTC.

The count of this clone is one. V gene TRBV7-8 combines with J gene TRBJ2-7; no clear D. Trimming took off 1 base at V and 3 bases at J, with 7 bases between the two ends. The CDR3 runs 13 residues. Germline V CDR1 and CDR2: SGHVS, FQNEAQ. Here the CDR3 DNA reads TGTGCCAGCAGCTTAGGGGCCGGCTACGAGCAGTACTTC. Translating it yields CASSLGAGYEQYF.